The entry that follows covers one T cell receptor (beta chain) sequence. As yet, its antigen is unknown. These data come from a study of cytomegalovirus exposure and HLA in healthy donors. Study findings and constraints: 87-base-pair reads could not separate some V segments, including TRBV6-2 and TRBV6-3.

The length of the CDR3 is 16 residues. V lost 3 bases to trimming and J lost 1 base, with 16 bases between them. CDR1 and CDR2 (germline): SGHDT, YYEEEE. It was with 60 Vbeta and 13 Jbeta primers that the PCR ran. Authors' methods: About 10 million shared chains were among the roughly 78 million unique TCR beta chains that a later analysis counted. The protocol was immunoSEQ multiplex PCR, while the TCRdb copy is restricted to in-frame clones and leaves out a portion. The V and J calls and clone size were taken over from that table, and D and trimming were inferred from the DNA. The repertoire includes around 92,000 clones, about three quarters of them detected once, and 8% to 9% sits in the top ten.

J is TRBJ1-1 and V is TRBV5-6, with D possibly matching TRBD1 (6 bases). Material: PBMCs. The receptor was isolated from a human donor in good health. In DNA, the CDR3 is TGTGCCAGCAGCTCCGGCCATCGGACAGCGAACACTGAAGCTTTCTTT. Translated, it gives CASSSGHRTANTEAFF. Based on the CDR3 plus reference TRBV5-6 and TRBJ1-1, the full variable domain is DAGVTQSPTHLIKTRGQQVTLRCSPKSGHDTVSWYQQALGQGPQFIFQYYEEEERQRGNFPDRFSGHQFPNYSSELNVNALLLGDSALYLCASSSGHRTANTEAFFGQGTRLTVV.